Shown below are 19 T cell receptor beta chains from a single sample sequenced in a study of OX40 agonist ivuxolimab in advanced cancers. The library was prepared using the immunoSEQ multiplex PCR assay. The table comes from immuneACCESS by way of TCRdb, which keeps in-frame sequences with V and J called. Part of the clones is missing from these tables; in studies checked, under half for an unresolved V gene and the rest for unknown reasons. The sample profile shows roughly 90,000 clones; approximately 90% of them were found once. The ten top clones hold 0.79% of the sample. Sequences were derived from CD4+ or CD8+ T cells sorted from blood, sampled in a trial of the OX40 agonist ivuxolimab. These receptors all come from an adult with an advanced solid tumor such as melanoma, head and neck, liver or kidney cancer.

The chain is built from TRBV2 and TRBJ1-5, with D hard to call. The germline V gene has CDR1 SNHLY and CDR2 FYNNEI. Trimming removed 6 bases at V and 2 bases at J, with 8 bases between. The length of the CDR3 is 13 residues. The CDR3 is CASRAVGNQPQHF. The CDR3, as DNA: TGTGCCAGCAGGGCGGTGGGCAATCAGCCCCAGCATTTT. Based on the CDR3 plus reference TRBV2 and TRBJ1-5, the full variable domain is EPEVTQTPSHQVTQMGQEVILRCVPISNHLYFYWYRQILGQKVEFLVSFYNNEISEKSEIFDDQFSVERPDGSNFTLKIRSTKLEDSAMYFCASRAVGNQPQHFGDGTRLSIL.

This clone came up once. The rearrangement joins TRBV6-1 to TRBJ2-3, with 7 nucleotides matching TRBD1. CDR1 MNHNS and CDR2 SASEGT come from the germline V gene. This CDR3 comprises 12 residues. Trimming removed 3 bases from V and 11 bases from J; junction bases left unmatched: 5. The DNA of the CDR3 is TGTGCCAGCAGTGAGTCAGGGGGAAGGCAGTATTTT. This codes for CASSESGGRQYF.

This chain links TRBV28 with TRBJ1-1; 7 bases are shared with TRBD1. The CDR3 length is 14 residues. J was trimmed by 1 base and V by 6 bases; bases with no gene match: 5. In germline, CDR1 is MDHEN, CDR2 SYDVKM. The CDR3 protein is CASRHGQANTEAFF. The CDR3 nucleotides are TGTGCCAGCAGGCACGGACAGGCGAACACTGAAGCTTTCTTT.

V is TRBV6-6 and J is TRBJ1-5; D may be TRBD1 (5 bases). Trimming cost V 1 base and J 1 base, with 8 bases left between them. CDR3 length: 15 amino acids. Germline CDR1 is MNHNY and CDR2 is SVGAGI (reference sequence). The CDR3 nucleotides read TGTGCCAGCAGTTACTTGGGACTAAGCAATCAGCCCCAGCATTTT. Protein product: CASSYLGLSNQPQHF.

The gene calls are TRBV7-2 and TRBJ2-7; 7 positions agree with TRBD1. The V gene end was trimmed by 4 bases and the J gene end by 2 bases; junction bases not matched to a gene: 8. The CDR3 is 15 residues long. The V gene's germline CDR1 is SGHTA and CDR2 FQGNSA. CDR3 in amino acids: CASSSTRTGAYEQYF. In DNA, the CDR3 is TGTGCCAGCAGCTCTACCCGGACAGGAGCCTACGAGCAGTACTTC.

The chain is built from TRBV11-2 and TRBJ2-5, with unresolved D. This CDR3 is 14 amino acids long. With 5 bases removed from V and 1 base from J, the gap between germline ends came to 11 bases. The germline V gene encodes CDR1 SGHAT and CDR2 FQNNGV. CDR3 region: CASSLHTTQETQYF. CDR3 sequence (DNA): TGTGCCAGCAGCCTCCACACCACCCAAGAGACCCAGTACTTC.

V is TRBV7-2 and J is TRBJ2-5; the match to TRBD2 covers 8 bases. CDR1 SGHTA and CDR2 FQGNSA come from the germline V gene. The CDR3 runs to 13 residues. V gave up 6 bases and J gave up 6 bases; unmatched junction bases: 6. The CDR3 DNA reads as TGTGCCAGCAGACCCGGGGGGGCACAGACCCAGTACTTC. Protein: CASRPGGAQTQYF.

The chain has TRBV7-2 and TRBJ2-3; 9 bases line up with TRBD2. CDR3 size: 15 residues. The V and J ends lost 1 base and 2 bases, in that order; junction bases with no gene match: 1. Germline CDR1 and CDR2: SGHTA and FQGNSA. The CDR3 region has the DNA TGTGCCAGCAGCTTAGTAGCGGGGGTCACAGATACGCAGTATTTT. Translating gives CASSLVAGVTDTQYF. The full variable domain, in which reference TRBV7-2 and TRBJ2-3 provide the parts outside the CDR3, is GAGVSQSPSNKVTEKGKDVELRCDPISGHTALYWYRQSLGQGLEFLIYFQGNSAPDKSGLPSDRFSAERTGGSVSTLTIQRTQQEDSAVYLCASSLVAGVTDTQYFGPGTRLTVL.

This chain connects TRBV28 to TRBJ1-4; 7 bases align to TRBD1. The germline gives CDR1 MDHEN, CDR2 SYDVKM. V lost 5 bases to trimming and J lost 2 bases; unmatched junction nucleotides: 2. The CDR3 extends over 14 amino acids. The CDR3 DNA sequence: TGTGCCAGCAGTACAGGGGCTACTAATGAAAAACTGTTTTTT. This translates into CASSTGATNEKLFF. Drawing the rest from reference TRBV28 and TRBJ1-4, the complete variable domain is DVKVTQSSRYLVKRTGEKVFLECVQDMDHENMFWYRQDPGLGLRLIYFSYDVKMKEKGDIPEGYSVSREKKERFSLILESASTNQTSMYLCASSTGATNEKLFFGSGTQLSVL.

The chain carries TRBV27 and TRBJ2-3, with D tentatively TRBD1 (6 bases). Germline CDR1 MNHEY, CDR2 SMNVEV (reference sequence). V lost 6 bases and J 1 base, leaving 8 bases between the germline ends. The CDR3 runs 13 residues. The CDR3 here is CASRRTGTDTQYF. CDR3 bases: TGTGCCAGCAGGCGGACAGGCACAGATACGCAGTATTTT.

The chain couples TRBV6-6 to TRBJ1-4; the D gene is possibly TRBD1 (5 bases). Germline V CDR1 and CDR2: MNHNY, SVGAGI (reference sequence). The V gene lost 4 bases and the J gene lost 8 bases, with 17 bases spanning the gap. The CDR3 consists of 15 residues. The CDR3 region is CASSSRDKGREKLFF. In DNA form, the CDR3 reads TGTGCCAGCAGTTCCAGGGATAAAGGGAGAGAAAAACTGTTTTTT.

Written as DNA, the CDR3 is TGCGCCAGCAGCTTGGGATCCCCCGGGAACCAAGAGACCCAGTACTTC. Its translation is CASSLGSPGNQETQYF. The rearrangement joins TRBV5-1 to TRBJ2-5, with D maybe TRBD2 (5 bases). The germline V gene has CDR1 SGHRS and CDR2 YFSETQ. CDR3 length: 16 residues. Trimming removed 0 bases at V and 0 bases at J, with 12 bases between. Using reference TRBV5-1 and TRBJ2-5 for the parts outside the CDR3, the full variable domain is KAGVTQTPRYLIKTRGQQVTLSCSPISGHRSVSWYQQTPGQGLQFLFEYFSETQRNKGNFPGRFSGRQFSNSRSEMNVSTLELGDSALYLCASSLGSPGNQETQYFGPGTRLLVL.

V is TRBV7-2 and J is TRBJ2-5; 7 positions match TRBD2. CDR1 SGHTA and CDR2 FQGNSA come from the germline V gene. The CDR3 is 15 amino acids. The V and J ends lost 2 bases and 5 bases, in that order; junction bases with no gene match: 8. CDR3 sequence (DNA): TGTGCCAGCAGCTTAAATGGCGGGGGAGGGGAGACCCAGTACTTC. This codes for CASSLNGGGGETQYF.

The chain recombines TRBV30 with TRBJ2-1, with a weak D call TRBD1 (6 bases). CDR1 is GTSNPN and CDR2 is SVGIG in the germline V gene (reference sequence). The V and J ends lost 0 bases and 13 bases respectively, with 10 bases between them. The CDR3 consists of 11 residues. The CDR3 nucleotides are TGTGCCTGGAGTGTAACGGGACATCAGTTCTTC. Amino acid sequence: CAWSVTGHQFF.

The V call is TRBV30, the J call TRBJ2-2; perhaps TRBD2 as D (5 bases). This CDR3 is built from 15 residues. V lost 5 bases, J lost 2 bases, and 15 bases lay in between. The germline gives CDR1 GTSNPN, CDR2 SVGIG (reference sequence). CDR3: CAWDGGLHNTGELFF. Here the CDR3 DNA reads TGTGCCTGGGACGGAGGACTCCACAACACCGGGGAGCTGTTTTTT.

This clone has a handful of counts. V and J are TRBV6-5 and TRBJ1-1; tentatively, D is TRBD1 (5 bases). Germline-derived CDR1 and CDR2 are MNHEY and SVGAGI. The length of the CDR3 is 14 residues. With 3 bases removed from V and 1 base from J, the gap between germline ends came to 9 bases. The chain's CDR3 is CASSYQGSNTEAFF. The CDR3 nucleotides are TGTGCCAGCAGTTATCAGGGATCGAACACTGAAGCTTTCTTT.

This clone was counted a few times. The CDR3: CAISPGQGGQPQHF. The DNA for the CDR3 is TGTGCCATCAGCCCCGGACAGGGAGGTCAGCCCCAGCATTTT. The V and J genes are TRBV10-3 and TRBJ1-5; 8 bases align to TRBD1. The CDR3 covers 14 residues. CDR1 ENHRY and CDR2 SYGVKD come from the germline V gene. After removal of 6 bases from V and 6 bases from J, the junction contained 7 bases not matched to a gene.

For the CDR3, the DNA is TGTGCCAGCAGCTTGGAGGGGATCGGAAACACCATATATTTT. Translated, it gives CASSLEGIGNTIYF. The genes are TRBV5-4 and TRBJ1-3; TRBD1 is a possible D gene (5 bases). With 0 bases removed from V and 4 bases from J, the gap between germline ends came to 8 bases. The CDR3 spans 14 residues. Germline CDR1 reads SGHNT; CDR2 reads YYREEE (reference sequence). The entire variable domain, with the rest obtained from reference TRBV5-4 and TRBJ1-3, is as follows: ETGVTQSPTHLIKTRGQQVTLRCSSQSGHNTVSWYQQALGQGPQFIFQYYREEENGRGNFPPRFSGLQFPNYSSELNVNALELDDSALYLCASSLEGIGNTIYFGEGSWLTVV.

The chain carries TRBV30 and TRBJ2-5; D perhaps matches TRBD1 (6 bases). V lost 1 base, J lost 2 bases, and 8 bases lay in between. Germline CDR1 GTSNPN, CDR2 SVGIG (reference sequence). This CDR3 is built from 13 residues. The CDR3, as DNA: TGTGCCTGGAGTGGCGACAGGCAAGAGACCCAGTACTTC. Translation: CAWSGDRQETQYF.